The rows below give T cell receptor beta chains drawn from one sample of a study of regulatory T cells in long-lasting Graves disease. Via MiXCR, TCRdb re-called the multiplex PCR reads, giving one row per CDR3 protein. The table has roughly 400,000 distinct CDR3 sequences, over 20% seen once. The source was peripheral blood mononuclear cells (PBMCs), collected when the disease was refractory, from a patient treated with antithyroid drugs. These receptor sequences come from a female donor with Graves disease. Both conserved end residues are part of each CDR3. Clone size appears in some rows only: once, few, many, or a class for an expanded clone.

len	v_gene	abundance	CDR3aa
13	TRBV15	many	CATSPQNTGELFF
14	TRBV25-1	few	CATTLRGTEETQYF
16	TRBV7-9	few	CASSSRDRGRNSPLHF
13	TRBV9	-	CASSVRGGTEAFF
16	TRBV12-3/TRBV12-4	few	CASSPGFQSMANVLTF
14	TRBV29-1	-	CSQRLAGNTDTQYF
12	TRBV2	many	CATWTVEETQYF
16	TRBV12-3/TRBV12-4	many	CASSSRQGAGNQPQHF
14	TRBV2	many	CASRVDISNYGYTF
14	TRBV5-1	-	CASSLFKIYQPQHF
16	TRBV2	few	CASSGDTPLNNSPLHF
14	TRBV7-2	few	CASQVGYSNQPQHF
14	TRBV6-1	few	CASRLRQGSTEAFF
14	TRBV28	-	CASSPEDRNSPLHF
14	TRBV10-3	many	CAIRNRRNTGELFF
16	TRBV14	-	CASSQDPPGPIYGYTF
16	TRBV20-1	many	CSARWFIRPNQETQYF
13	TRBV28	many	CASRPDRAYEQYF
14	TRBV28	many	CASRVSGGEETQYF
15	TRBV7-2	-	CASSLGIFKPNEQYF
12	TRBV30	-	CAWTGYGTEAFF
13	TRBV3-1	-	CASSQGYNCGYTF
14	TRBV7-8	many	CASSLAGSSFEQYF
18	TRBV9	few	CASSVGLGKSGGQETQYF
14	TRBV2	few	CASSRLAGEGTQYF
13	TRBV11-2	many	CASRSGTGQGYTF
15	TRBV11-2	once	CASSSLAASTDTQYF
17	TRBV5-1	-	CASSPPRSGTRAYEQYF
15	TRBV28	many	CASSFTGTGNEKLFF
13	TRBV12-3/TRBV12-4	many	CASSLATGGGYTF
15	TRBV20-1	many	CSAREASSYNSPLHF
15	TRBV30	many	CAWRASGSGRNIQYF
18	TRBV28	-	CASNPIQREASSYNEQFF
13	TRBV5-5	many	CASSRGQTYEQYF
15	TRBV28	many	CASSLWTSGSYEQFF
14	TRBV20-1	-	CSAQVPFSTDTQYF
14	TRBV20-1	-	CSATRAEEIYEQYF
15	TRBV7-6	-	CASSPGQDSNQPQHF
15	TRBV6-1	few	CASKQLQGNNQPQHF